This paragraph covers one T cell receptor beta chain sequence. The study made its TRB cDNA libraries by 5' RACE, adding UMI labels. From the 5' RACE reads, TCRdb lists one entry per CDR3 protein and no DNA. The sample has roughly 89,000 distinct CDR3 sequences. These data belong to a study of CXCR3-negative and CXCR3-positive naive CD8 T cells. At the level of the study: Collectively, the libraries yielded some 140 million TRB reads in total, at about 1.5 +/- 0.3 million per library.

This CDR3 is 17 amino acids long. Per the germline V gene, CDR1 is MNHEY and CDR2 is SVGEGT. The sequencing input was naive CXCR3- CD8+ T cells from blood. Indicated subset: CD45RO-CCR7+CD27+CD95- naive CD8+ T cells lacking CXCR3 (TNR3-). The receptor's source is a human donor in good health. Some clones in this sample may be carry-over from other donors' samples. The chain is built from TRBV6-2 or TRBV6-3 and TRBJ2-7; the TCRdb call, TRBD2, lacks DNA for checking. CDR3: CASSYPATSGLSYEQYF.